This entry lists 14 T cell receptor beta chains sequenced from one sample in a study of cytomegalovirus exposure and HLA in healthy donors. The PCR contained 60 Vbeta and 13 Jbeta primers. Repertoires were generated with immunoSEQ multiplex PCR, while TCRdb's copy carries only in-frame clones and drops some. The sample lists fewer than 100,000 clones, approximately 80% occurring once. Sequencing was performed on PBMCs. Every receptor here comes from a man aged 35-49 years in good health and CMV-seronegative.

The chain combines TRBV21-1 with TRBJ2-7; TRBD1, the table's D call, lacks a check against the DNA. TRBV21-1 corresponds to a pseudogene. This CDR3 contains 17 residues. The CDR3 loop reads CASKISSKDRNSYEQYF. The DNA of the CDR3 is TGTGCCAGCAAAATTTCCTCGAAGGACAGAAACTCCTACGAGCAGTACTTC.

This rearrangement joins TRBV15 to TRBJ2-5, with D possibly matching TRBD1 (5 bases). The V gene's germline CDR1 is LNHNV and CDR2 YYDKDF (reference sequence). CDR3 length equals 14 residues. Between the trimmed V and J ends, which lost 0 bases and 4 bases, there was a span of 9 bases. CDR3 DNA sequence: TGTGCCACCAGCAGAGATCTGACAGTAGAGACCCAGTACTTC. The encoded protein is CATSRDLTVETQYF.

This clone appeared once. The CDR3 region has the DNA TGTGCCAGTAGTATAGATCGGGCGGGCCGGGATGGCTACACCTTC. Translating it yields CASSIDRAGRDGYTF. The rearrangement links TRBV19 to TRBJ1-2, with D unclear. Trimming pared 0 bases from V and 6 bases from J, leaving 14 bases between. In germline, CDR1 is LNHDA, CDR2 SQIVND (reference sequence). This CDR3 region has 15 residues.

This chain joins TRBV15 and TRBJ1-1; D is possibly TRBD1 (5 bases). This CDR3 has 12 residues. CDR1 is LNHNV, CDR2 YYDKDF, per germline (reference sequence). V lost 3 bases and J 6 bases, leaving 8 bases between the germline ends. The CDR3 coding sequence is TGTGCCACCAGCAGTGGGGACTCTGAAGCTTTCTTT. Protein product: CATSSGDSEAFF.

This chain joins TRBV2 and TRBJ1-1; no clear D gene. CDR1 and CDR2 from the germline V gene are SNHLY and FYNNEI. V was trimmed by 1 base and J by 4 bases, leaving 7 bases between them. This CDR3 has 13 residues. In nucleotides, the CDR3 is TGTGCCAGCAGTGAAGGAAGAGGCACTGAAGCTTTCTTT. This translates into CASSEGRGTEAFF.

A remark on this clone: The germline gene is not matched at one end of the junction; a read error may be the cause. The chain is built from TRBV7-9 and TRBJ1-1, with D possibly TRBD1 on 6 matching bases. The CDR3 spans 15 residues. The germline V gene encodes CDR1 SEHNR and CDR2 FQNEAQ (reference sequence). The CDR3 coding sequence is TGTGCCAGCAGCCGATCTGACAGGCAGAACCCTGAAGCTTTCTTT. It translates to CASSRSDRQNPEAFF.

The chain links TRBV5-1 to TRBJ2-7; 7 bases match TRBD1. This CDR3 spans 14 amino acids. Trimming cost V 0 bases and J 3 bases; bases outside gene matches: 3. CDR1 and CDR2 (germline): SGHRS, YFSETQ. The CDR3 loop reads CASSLEGTVYEQYF. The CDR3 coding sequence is TGCGCCAGCAGCTTGGAAGGGACAGTCTACGAGCAGTACTTC.

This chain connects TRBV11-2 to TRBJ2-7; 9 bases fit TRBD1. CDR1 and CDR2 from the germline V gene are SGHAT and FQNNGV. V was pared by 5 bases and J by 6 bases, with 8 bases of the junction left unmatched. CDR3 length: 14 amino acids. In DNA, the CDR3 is TGTGCCAGCAGCCCAGGACAGGGGATTTCCGAGCAGTACTTC. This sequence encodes CASSPGQGISEQYF. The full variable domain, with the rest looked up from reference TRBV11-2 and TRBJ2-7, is EAGVAQSPRYKIIEKRQSVAFWCNPISGHATLYWYQQILGQGPKLLIQFQNNGVVDDSQLPKDRFSAERLKGVDSTLKIQPAKLEDSAVYLCASSPGQGISEQYFGPGTRLTVT.

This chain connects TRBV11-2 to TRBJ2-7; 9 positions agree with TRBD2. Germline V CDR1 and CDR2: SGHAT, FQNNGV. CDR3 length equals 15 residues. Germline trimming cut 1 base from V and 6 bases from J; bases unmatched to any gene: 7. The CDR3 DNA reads TGTGCCAGCAGCTTAGGGTTAGCGGGAGAGTCCGAGCAGTACTTC. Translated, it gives CASSLGLAGESEQYF.

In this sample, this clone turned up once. Written as DNA, the CDR3 is TGTGCCAGCAGCTTGGGACAATCCCCCTACAATGAGCAGTTCTTC. Amino acid sequence: CASSLGQSPYNEQFF. The V and J genes are TRBV5-4 and TRBJ2-1; no clear D gene. The V gene lost 0 bases and the J gene lost 2 bases, with 9 bases spanning the gap. The CDR3 is made up of 15 amino acids. Germline V gene data show CDR1 as SGHNT and CDR2 as YYREEE (reference sequence).

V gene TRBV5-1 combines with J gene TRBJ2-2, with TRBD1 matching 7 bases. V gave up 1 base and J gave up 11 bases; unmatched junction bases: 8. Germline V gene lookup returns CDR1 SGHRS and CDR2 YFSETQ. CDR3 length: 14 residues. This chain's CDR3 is CASSLKGATGELFF. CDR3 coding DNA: TGCGCCAGCAGCTTGAAGGGGGCGACTGGCGAGCTGTTTTTT.

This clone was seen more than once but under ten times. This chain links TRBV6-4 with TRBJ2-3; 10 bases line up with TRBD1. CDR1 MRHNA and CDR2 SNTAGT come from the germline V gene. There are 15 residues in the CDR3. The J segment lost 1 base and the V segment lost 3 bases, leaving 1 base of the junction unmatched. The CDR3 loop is CASSEGTGGTDTQYF. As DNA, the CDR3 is TGTGCCAGCAGTGAGGGGACAGGGGGCACAGATACGCAGTATTTT.

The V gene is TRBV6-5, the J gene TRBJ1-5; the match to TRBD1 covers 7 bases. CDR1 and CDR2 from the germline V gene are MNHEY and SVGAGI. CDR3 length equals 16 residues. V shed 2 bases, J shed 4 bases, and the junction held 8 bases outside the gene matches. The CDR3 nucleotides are TGTGCCAGCAGTTACAGGGGGCCGGGGGGGAATCAGCCCCAGCATTTT. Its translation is CASSYRGPGGNQPQHF.

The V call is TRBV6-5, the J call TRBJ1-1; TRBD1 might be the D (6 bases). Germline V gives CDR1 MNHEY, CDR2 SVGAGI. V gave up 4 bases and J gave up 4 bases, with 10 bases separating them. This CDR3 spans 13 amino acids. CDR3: CASSWTEATEAFF. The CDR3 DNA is TGTGCCAGCAGTTGGACAGAAGCCACTGAAGCTTTCTTT.